Presented here are 15 T cell receptor beta chains from one specimen sequenced in a study of STAT3 mutations in large granular lymphocyte leukemia. Study results and caveats: Every T-LGLL patient had at least one immunodominant TCRbeta clonotype.

Their antigens are not known. The method was immunoSEQ multiplex PCR; TCRdb's version includes in-frame clones alone and lacks a portion of them. Here the sample spans 15,000 to 18,000 clones, around 90% being singletons. The sample consisted of peripheral blood mononuclear cells. These TCRs come from a woman aged 45-65 years with T-cell large granular lymphocyte leukemia. Some clones in this sample may be carry-over from other donors' samples.

The chain uses TRBV5-1 and TRBJ1-2; TRBD1 is a possible D gene (5 bases). CDR1 and CDR2 from the germline V gene are SGHRS and YFSETQ. V was trimmed by 4 bases and J by 1 base, leaving 14 bases between them. CDR3 length: 15 residues. CDR3 protein: CASSLGVRGNYGYTF. CDR3 coding DNA: TGCGCCAGCAGCCTAGGGGTACGCGGTAACTATGGCTACACCTTC.

V is TRBV30 and J is TRBJ2-7; 9 positions agree with TRBD2. This CDR3 has 16 residues. Germline CDR1 and CDR2: GTSNPN and SVGIG (reference sequence). With V trimmed by 3 bases and J by 2 bases, 11 bases remained unmatched. CDR3 amino acids: CAWSRKGSGRTYEQYF. CDR3 bases: TGTGCCTGGAGCCGGAAGGGCAGCGGGAGGACCTACGAGCAGTACTTC.

The chain couples TRBV11-2 to TRBJ2-7, with TRBD2 matching 12 bases. The CDR3 covers 19 residues. The V gene's germline CDR1 is SGHAT and CDR2 FQNNGV. V shed 0 bases, J shed 2 bases, and the junction held 11 bases outside the gene matches. This chain's CDR3 is CASSLDKARRTSGTYEQYF. The CDR3 nucleotides are TGTGCCAGCAGCTTAGATAAGGCGAGGAGGACTAGCGGGACCTACGAGCAGTACTTC.

This clone was seen once. The chain couples TRBV18 to TRBJ2-5, with TRBD2 matching 8 bases. This CDR3 spans 15 amino acids. Losses at the gene ends were 4 bases for V and 3 bases for J; bases not matched to a gene: 7. Per the germline V gene, CDR1 is KGHSH and CDR2 is LQKENI. Here the CDR3 reads CASSRSSGSEETQYF. In DNA form, the CDR3 reads TGTGCCAGCTCACGATCCAGCGGGAGCGAAGAGACCCAGTACTTC. Together with reference TRBV18 and TRBJ2-5, the CDR3 gives the full variable domain: NAGVMQNPRHLVRRRGQEARLRCSPMKGHSHVYWYRQLPEEGLKFMVYLQKENIIDESGMPKERFSAEFPKEGPSILRIQQVVRGDSAAYFCASSRSSGSEETQYFGPGTRLLVL.

The J gene is TRBJ1-5, the V gene TRBV4-1; D might be TRBD1 (5 bases). The CDR3 contains 18 residues. The V end was cut by 3 bases, the J end by 9 bases, with 27 bases between. Germline-derived CDR1 and CDR2 are MGHRA and YSYEKL. CDR3 sequence reads: CASSQGRPSGSSYRPQHF. As DNA, the CDR3 is TGCGCCAGCAGCCAGGGGCGGCCTTCCGGGAGCTCGTATAGGCCCCAGCATTTT.

V and J are TRBV18 and TRBJ1-5; 9 bases are a match to TRBD1. The germline V gene encodes CDR1 KGHSH and CDR2 LQKENI. The CDR3 extends over 14 amino acids. Trimming removed 3 bases from V and 7 bases from J; junction bases left unmatched: 4. The CDR3 DNA follows: TGTGCCAGCTCACCTCGACAGGGGGAACAGCCCCAGCATTTT. Translation gives CASSPRQGEQPQHF.

CDR3 in amino acids: CASSDGGAGQPQHF. The CDR3 DNA is TGTGCCAGCAGTGATGGGGGGGCCGGTCAGCCCCAGCATTTT. V usage is TRBV2 and J usage is TRBJ1-5; maybe TRBD1 (6 bases). V gave up 3 bases and J gave up 6 bases, with 12 bases separating them. The CDR3 has 14 residues. Per germline, CDR1 SNHLY and CDR2 FYNNEI.

The V call is TRBV9, the J call TRBJ2-6, with no clear D. CDR3 length: 17 residues. The germline V gene has CDR1 SGDLS and CDR2 YYNGEE. V was cut by 1 base and J by 1 base, with 12 bases left in between. This CDR3 is CASSVHPLESGANVLTF. For the CDR3, the DNA is TGTGCCAGCAGCGTACACCCCCTAGAATCTGGGGCCAACGTCCTGACTTTC.

CDR3 DNA: TGTGCCTGGAGTGTAGGGACCGCAGGAAACACCATATATTTT. It translates to CAWSVGTAGNTIYF. The chain carries TRBV30 and TRBJ1-3, with D tentatively TRBD1 (5 bases). The V and J ends lost 0 bases and 4 bases respectively, with 10 bases between them. Germline CDR1 GTSNPN, CDR2 SVGIG (reference sequence). This CDR3 is 14 amino acids long. Full variable domain (outside the CDR3, taken from reference TRBV30 and TRBJ1-3): SQTIHQWPATLVQPVGSPLSLECTVEGTSNPNLYWYRQAAGRGLQLLFYSVGIGQISSEVPQNLSASRPQDRQFILSSKKLLLSDSGFYLCAWSVGTAGNTIYFGEGSWLTVV.

This clone was recorded only once. The rearrangement uses TRBV18 and TRBJ2-5, with 7 bases identical to TRBD2. Germline V gives CDR1 KGHSH, CDR2 LQKENI. The trim removed 4 bases at V and 5 bases at J, leaving 7 bases unmatched. This CDR3 is 14 amino acids long. The CDR3 here is CASSRTDGGETQYF. The DNA for the CDR3 is TGTGCCAGCTCACGTACTGACGGGGGGGAGACCCAGTACTTC.

DNA for the CDR3: TGTGCCAGCTCCCGGGACAGGGGGAATGAAAAACTGTTTTTT. Its protein product is CASSRDRGNEKLFF. The chain links TRBV18 to TRBJ1-4, with 11 bases fitting TRBD1. There are 14 residues in the CDR3. Germline V CDR1 and CDR2: KGHSH, LQKENI. V dropped 6 bases and J dropped 5; count of bases not matched to a gene: 2.

The chain carries TRBV7-2 and TRBJ2-3; TRBD1 might be the D (6 bases). The CDR3 totals 13 residues. Germline V gene lookup returns CDR1 SGHTA and CDR2 FQGNSA. The ends were cut back, 5 bases at V and 6 bases at J, with 12 bases in the middle. The CDR3 loop is CASSRTVQDTQYF. DNA of the CDR3: TGTGCCAGCAGCCGGACAGTCCAGGATACGCAGTATTTT.

The chain is built from TRBV27 and TRBJ2-2; D may be TRBD2 (5 bases). CDR3 size: 15 residues. From germline, CDR1 is MNHEY and CDR2 SMNVEV (reference sequence). Trimming cost V 6 bases and J 4 bases, with 15 bases left between them. As DNA, the CDR3 is TGTGCCAGCAGCCACCGGGGTGCAGTCACCGGGGAGCTGTTTTTT. This gives the protein CASSHRGAVTGELFF.

This chain uses TRBV18 with TRBJ1-2; 10 bases fit TRBD1. V shed 3 bases and J 8 bases; nucleotides not matched to a gene: 6. This CDR3 is 14 amino acids long. Germline-derived CDR1 and CDR2 are KGHSH and LQKENI. CDR3 in amino acids: CASSPGQGEWGYTF. The CDR3 nucleotides are TGTGCCAGCTCACCCGGACAGGGGGAGTGGGGCTACACCTTC.

The chain joins TRBV7-9 to TRBJ2-3, with 8 bases identical to TRBD2. This CDR3 region has 17 residues. Germline-derived CDR1 and CDR2 are SEHNR and FQNEAQ (reference sequence). Trimming took 1 base from V and 3 from J; bases not matched to a gene: 9. The CDR3 region is CASSLGTAGARTDTQYF. The CDR3 nucleotides are TGTGCCAGCAGCTTAGGTACAGCGGGAGCTCGTACAGATACGCAGTATTTT.